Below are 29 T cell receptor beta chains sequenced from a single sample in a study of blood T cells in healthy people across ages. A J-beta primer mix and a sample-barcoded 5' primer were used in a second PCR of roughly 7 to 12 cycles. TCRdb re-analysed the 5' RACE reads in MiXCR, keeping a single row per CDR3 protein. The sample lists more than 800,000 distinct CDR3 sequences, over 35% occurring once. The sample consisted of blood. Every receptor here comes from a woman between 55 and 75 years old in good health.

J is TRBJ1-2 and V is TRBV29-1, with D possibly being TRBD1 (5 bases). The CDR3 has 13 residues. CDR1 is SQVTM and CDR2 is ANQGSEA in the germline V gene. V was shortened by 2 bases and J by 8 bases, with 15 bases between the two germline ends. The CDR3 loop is CSVERDREGGYTF. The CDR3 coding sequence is TGCAGCGTTGAAAGGGACCGGGAAGGGGGCTACACCTTC.

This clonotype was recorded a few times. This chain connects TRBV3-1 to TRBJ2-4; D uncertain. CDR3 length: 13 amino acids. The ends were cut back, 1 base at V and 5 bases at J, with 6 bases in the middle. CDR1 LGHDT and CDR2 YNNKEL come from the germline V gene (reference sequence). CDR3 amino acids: CASSQGGENIQYF. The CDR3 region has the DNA TGTGCCAGCAGCCAAGGCGGAGAAAACATTCAGTACTTC.

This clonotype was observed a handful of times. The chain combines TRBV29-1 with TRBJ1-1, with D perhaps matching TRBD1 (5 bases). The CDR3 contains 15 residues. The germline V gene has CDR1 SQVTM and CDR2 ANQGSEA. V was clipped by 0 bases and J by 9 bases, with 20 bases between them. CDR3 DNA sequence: TGCAGCGTTGAAGATGCAAGGGACGACCGGGGCAAAGCTTTCTTT. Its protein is CSVEDARDDRGKAFF.

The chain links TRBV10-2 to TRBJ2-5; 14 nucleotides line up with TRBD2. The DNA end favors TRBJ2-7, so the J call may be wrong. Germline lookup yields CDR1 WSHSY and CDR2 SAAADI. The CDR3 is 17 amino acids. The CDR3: CASSEGGLAGVRYEQYF. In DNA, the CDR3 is TGCGCCAGCAGTGAGGGGGGACTAGCGGGAGTCCGATACGAGCAGTACTTC.

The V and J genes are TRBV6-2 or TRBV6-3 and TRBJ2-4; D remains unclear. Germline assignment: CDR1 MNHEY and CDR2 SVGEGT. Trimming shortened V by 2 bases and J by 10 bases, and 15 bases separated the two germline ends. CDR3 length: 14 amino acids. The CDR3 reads CASSYGGPLGIQYF. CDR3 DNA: TGTGCCAGCAGTTACGGCGGCCCCTTGGGTATTCAGTACTTC.

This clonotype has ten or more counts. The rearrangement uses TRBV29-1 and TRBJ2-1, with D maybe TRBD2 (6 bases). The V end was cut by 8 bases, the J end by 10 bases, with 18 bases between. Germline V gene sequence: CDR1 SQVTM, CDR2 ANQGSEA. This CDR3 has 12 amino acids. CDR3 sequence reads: CSQGGASGEQFF. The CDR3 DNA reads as TGCAGCCAAGGCGGGGCTTCGGGCGAGCAGTTCTTC.

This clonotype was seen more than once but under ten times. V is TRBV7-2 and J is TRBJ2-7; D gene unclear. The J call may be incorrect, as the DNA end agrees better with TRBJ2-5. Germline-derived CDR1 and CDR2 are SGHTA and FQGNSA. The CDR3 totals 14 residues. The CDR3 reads CASSYRTLRETQYF. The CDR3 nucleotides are TGTGCCAGCAGTTATAGGACCCTTAGGGAGACCCAGTACTTC.

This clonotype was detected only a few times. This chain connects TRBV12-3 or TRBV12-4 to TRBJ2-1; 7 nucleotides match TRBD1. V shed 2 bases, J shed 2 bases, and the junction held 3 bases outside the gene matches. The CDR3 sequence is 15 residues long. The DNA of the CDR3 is TGTGCCAGCAGTTTAAGACAGGGTCCCTACAATGAGCAGTTCTTC. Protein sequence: CASSLRQGPYNEQFF.

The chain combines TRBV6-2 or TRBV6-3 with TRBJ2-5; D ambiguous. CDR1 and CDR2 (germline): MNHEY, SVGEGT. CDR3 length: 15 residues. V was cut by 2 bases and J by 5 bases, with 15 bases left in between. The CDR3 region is CASSYRPNPLETQYF. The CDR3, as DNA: TGTGCCAGCAGTTACCGGCCTAATCCCCTTGAGACCCAGTACTTC.

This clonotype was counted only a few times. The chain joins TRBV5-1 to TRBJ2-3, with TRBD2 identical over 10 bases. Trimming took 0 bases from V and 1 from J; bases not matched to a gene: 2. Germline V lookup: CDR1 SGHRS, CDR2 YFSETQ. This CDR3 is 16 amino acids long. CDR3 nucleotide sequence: TGCGCCAGCAGCTTGGAAGGGACTAGCGGCACAGATACGCAGTATTTT. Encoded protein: CASSLEGTSGTDTQYF.

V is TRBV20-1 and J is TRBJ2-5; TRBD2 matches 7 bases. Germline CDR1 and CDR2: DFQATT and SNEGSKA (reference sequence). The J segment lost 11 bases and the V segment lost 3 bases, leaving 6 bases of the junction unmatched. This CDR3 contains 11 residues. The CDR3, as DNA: TGCAGTGCTAGTCCTAGCGGTGAGCAGTACTTC. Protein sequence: CSASPSGEQYF.

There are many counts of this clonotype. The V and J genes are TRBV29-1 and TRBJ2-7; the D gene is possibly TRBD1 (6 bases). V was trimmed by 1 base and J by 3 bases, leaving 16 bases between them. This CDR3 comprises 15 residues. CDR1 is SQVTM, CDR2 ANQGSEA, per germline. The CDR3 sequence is CSVEAPGTFRYEQYF. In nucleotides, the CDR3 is TGCAGCGTTGAAGCCCCCGGGACATTCCGCTACGAGCAGTACTTC.

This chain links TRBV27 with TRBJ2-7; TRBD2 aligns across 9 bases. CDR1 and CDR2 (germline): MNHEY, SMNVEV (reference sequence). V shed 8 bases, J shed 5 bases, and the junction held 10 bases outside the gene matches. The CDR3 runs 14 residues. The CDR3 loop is CASRVAGVDNEQYF. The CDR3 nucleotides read TGTGCCAGCCGGGTAGCGGGAGTTGACAACGAGCAGTACTTC.

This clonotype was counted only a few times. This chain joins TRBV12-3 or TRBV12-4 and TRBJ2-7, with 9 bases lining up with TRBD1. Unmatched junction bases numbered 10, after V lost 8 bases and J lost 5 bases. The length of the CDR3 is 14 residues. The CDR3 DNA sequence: TGTGCCAGCCCCGCGGGACAGGGTTCCCACGAGCAGTACTTC. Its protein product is CASPAGQGSHEQYF.

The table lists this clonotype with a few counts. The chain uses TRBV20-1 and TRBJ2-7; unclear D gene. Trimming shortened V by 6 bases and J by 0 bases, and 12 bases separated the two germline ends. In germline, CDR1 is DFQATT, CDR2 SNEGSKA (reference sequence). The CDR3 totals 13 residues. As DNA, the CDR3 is TGCAGTGCCGCTGGGCTGACCTCCTACGAGCAGTACTTC. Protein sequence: CSAAGLTSYEQYF.

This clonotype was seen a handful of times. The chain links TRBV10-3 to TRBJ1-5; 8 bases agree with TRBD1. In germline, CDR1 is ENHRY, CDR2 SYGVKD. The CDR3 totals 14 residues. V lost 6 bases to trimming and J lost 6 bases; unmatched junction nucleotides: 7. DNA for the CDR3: TGTGCCATCAGCCAGGACAGGGTGGGTCAGCCCCAGCATTTT. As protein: CAISQDRVGQPQHF.

CDR3 loop: CASSLAPSNEQFF. CDR3 nucleotide sequence: TGTGCCAGCAGTTTAGCACCTAGTAATGAGCAGTTCTTC. The chain couples TRBV28 to TRBJ2-1, with D unclear. The CDR3 spans 13 residues. V was shortened by 2 bases and J by 7 bases, with 9 bases between the two germline ends. Germline V lookup: CDR1 MDHEN, CDR2 SYDVKM.

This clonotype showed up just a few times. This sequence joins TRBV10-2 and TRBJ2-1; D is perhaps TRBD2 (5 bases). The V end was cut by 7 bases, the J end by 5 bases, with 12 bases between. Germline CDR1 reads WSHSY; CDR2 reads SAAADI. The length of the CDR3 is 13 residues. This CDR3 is CASKRYQNNEQFF. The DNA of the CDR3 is TGCGCCAGCAAGCGGTACCAGAACAATGAGCAGTTCTTC.

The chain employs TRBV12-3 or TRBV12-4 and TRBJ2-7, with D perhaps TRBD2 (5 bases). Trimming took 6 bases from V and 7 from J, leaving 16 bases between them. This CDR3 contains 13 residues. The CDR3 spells CASRPGITGEQYF. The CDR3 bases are TGTGCCAGCAGACCGGGGATAACGGGTGAGCAGTACTTC.

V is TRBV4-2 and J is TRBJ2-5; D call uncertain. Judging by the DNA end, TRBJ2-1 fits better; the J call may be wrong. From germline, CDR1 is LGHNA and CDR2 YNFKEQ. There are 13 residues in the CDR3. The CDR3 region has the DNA TGTGCCAGCAGCCAAGGAGGCCAAGAGACCCAGTTCTTC. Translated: CASSQGGQETQFF.

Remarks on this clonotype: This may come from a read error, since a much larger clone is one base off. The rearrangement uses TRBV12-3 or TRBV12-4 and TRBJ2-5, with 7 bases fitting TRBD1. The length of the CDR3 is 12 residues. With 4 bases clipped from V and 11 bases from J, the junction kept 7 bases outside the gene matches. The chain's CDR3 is CASSSTGAKQYF. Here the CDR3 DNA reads TGTGCCAGCAGTTCCACAGGGGCAAAGCAGTACTTC.

The chain's CDR3 is CASSSTGDRYNEQFF. As DNA, the CDR3 is TGTGCCAGCAGCTCGACAGGGGACCGCTACAATGAGCAGTTCTTC. The chain is built from TRBV7-9 and TRBJ2-1; TRBD1 matches 8 bases. Germline CDR1 reads SEHNR; CDR2 reads FQNEAQ (reference sequence). The CDR3 has 15 residues. V was pared by 4 bases and J by 3 bases, with 5 bases of the junction left unmatched.

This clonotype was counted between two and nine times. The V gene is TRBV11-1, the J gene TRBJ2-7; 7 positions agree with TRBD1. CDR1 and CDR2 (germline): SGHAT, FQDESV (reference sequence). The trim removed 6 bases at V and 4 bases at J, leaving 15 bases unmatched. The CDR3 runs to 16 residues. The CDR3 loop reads CASSSPLQGDIYEQYF. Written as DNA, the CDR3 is TGTGCCAGCAGTTCCCCCCTTCAGGGGGATATATACGAGCAGTACTTC.

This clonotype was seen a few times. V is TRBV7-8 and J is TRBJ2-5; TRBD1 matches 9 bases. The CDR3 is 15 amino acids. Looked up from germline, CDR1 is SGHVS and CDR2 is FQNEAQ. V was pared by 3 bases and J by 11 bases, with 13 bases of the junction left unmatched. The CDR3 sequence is CASSFSDRGSGEQYF. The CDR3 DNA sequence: TGTGCCAGCAGCTTTTCGGACAGGGGCTCCGGGGAGCAGTACTTC.

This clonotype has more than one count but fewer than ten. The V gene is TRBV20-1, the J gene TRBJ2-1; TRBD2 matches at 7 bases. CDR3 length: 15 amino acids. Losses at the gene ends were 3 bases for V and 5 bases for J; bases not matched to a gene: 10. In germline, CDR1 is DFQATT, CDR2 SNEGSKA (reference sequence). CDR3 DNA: TGCAGTGCTAGGGGCCTAGCGGAGTGGAACAATGAGCAGTTCTTC. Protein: CSARGLAEWNNEQFF.

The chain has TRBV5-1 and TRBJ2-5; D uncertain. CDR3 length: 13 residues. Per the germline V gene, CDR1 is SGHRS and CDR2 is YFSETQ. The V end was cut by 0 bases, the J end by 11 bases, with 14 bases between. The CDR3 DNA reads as TGCGCCAGCAGCTTGGTACTGGTGAATGAGCAGTACTTC. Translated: CASSLVLVNEQYF.

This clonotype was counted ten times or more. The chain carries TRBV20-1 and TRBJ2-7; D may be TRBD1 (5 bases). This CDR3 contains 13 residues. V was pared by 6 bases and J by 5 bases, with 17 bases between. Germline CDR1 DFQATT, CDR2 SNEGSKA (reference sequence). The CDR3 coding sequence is TGCAGTGCCCAGGGCCCGAACCTCCACGAGCAGTACTTC. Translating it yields CSAQGPNLHEQYF.

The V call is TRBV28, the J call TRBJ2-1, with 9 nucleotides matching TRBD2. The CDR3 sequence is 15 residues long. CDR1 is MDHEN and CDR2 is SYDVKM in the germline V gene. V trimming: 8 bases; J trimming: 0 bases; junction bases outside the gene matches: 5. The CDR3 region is CASLTSGDSYNEQFF. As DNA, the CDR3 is TGTGCCAGCCTGACTAGCGGAGACTCCTACAATGAGCAGTTCTTC.

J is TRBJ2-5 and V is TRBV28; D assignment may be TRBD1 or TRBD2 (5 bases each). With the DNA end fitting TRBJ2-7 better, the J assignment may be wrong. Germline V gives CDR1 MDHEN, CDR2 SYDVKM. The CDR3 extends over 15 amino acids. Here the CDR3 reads CASSDSGRNTYEQYF. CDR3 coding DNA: TGTGCCAGCAGTGATTCGGGACGAAACACCTACGAGCAGTACTTC.